The present T cell receptor (beta chain) was sequenced within a study of CD8+CD57+ T cells in acquired aplastic anemia. Study-wide context: Sorted CD4+ and CD8+ cells yielded about 3 ug of DNA on average.

Genomic DNA was employed as the template in profiling TCR beta VDJ and CDR3. TCRdb re-called the reads with MiXCR, one entry per CDR3 protein. The sample has about 210,000 distinct CDR3 sequences, roughly 57% seen once. This CDR3 comprises 17 residues. V lost 4 bases to trimming and J lost 0 bases, with 18 bases between them. CDR1 is MGHRA, CDR2 YSYEKL, per germline. For this clonotype: The antigen remains unidentified.

Regarding the study as a whole: Over 25 CD8+ CDR3 sequences occurred in both the patients and the controls.

The rearrangement uses TRBV4-1 and TRBJ1-2; D call uncertain. The specimen was sorted CD4+, CD8+, or CD8+CD57+ T cells (not recorded which) from PBMCs. The TCR was taken from a human donor in good health. The CDR3 reads CASSLGGPSSANYGYTF. The CDR3 nucleotides are TGCGCCAGCAGCCTTGGTGGCCCATCCAGTGCTAACTATGGCTACACCTTC.